The rows below give T cell receptor beta chains drawn from one sample of a study of identical twins. TCRdb ran MiXCR on the 5' RACE reads and lists one entry per CDR3 protein. Among a few hundred thousand distinct CDR3 sequences listed, roughly 12% were seen once. The same sample was also studied in work on yellow fever vaccine responses in identical twins.

The sample taken for sequencing was CD8+ T cells sorted from blood. The receptors derive from a woman between 18 and 29 years old in good health. Both conserved end residues are part of each CDR3. Each record gives: V gene, D gene, clone size, J gene, CDR3 length, CDR3 DNA, CDR3 protein. D genes are given only for firm matches. Clone size is given for some rows only: seen once, a few or many times, or a class if the clone is expanded.

v_call: TRBV20-1
d_call: TRBD1
clone_size: many
j_call: TRBJ2-5
cdr3_length: 13
cdr3_nt: TGCAGTGCGTATCCGGGACAGAAAGAGACCCAGTACTTC
cdr3_aa: CSAYPGQKETQYF

v_call: TRBV28
d_call: .
clone_size: .
j_call: TRBJ2-6
cdr3_length: 16
cdr3_nt: TGTGCCAGCAGTTTGGGCGAAACCACTGGGGCCAACGTCCTGACTTTC
cdr3_aa: CASSLGETTGANVLTF

v_call: TRBV7-9
d_call: TRBD1
clone_size: few
j_call: TRBJ1-1
cdr3_length: 12
cdr3_nt: TGTGCCAGCAGCCGGGACAGGTTGTCCGCTTTCTTT
cdr3_aa: CASSRDRLSAFF

v_call: TRBV23-1
d_call: TRBD2
clone_size: few
j_call: TRBJ2-1
cdr3_length: 14
cdr3_nt: TGCGCCAGCATTTTAGCGGGAGACGTTAATGAGCAGTTCTTC
cdr3_aa: CASILAGDVNEQFF

v_call: TRBV7-9
d_call: .
clone_size: few
j_call: TRBJ1-4
cdr3_length: 15
cdr3_nt: TGTGCCAGCAGGCCACAGGGAGCGGCTAATGAAAAACTGTTTTTT
cdr3_aa: CASRPQGAANEKLFF

v_call: TRBV7-9
d_call: .
clone_size: many
j_call: TRBJ2-2
cdr3_length: 15
cdr3_nt: TGTGCCAGCACCCTAACTGACCCCGACACCGGGGAGCTGTTTTTT
cdr3_aa: CASTLTDPDTGELFF

v_call: TRBV7-9
d_call: .
clone_size: .
j_call: TRBJ2-2
cdr3_length: 16
cdr3_nt: TGTGCCAGCACCCATGAGAGTCGTGTGAACACCGGGGAGCTGTTTTTT
cdr3_aa: CASTHESRVNTGELFF

v_call: TRBV13
d_call: TRBD2
clone_size: .
j_call: TRBJ2-1
cdr3_length: 21
cdr3_nt: TGTGCCAGCAGCTCTGGGGGTTCTAGCGGGAATAGGGGAGGCTCCTACAATGAGCAGTTCTTC
cdr3_aa: CASSSGGSSGNRGGSYNEQFF

v_call: TRBV12-3/TRBV12-4
d_call: TRBD2
clone_size: .
j_call: TRBJ2-1
cdr3_length: 14
cdr3_nt: TGTGCCAGCAACACGGGAGGGACCTACAATGAGCAGTTCTTC
cdr3_aa: CASNTGGTYNEQFF

v_call: TRBV7-8
d_call: .
clone_size: .
j_call: TRBJ2-5
cdr3_length: 15
cdr3_nt: TGTGCCAGCAGCTTAGAACTTGGGAGGGGGGAGACCCAGTACTTC
cdr3_aa: CASSLELGRGETQYF

v_call: TRBV15
d_call: TRBD2
clone_size: .
j_call: TRBJ2-1
cdr3_length: 15
cdr3_nt: TGTGCCACCAGCAGAGAGGCTAGCGGGTACAATGAGCAGTTCTTC
cdr3_aa: CATSREASGYNEQFF

v_call: TRBV20-1
d_call: TRBD2
clone_size: .
j_call: TRBJ2-1
cdr3_length: 15
cdr3_nt: TGCAGTGCCAGACGTGTAGCGGGAGGGCCCAACGAGCAGTTCTTC
cdr3_aa: CSARRVAGGPNEQFF

v_call: TRBV2
d_call: .
clone_size: .
j_call: TRBJ1-4
cdr3_length: 12
cdr3_nt: TGTGCCAGCAGTGAAGCGGACGAAAAACTGTTTTTT
cdr3_aa: CASSEADEKLFF

v_call: TRBV6-2/TRBV6-3
d_call: TRBD1
clone_size: few
j_call: TRBJ2-7
cdr3_length: 15
cdr3_nt: TGTGCCAGCAGCTCATATCGGACAGGGTACTACGAGCAGTACTTC
cdr3_aa: CASSSYRTGYYEQYF

v_call: TRBV7-6
d_call: TRBD2
clone_size: few
j_call: TRBJ2-3
cdr3_length: 17
cdr3_nt: TGTGCCAGCAGCTTAAGGCGGGAGGGGGGGCCTACAGATACGCAGTATTTT
cdr3_aa: CASSLRREGGPTDTQYF

v_call: TRBV7-9
d_call: TRBD2
clone_size: .
j_call: TRBJ2-2
cdr3_length: 14
cdr3_nt: TGTGCCAGCAAACTAGCGGGTAACACCGGGGAGCTGTTTTTT
cdr3_aa: CASKLAGNTGELFF

v_call: TRBV12-3/TRBV12-4
d_call: .
clone_size: many
j_call: TRBJ2-3
cdr3_length: 14
cdr3_nt: TGTGCCAGCAGTTTAGGGGGATCCGCAGATACGCAGTATTTT
cdr3_aa: CASSLGGSADTQYF